What follows are 23 T cell receptor beta chains derived from one specimen sequenced in a study of blood T cell repertoires in COVID-19. The assay was immunoSEQ multiplex PCR, and TCRdb's table has in-frame clones only and misses some. The sample includes about 98,000 clones, about 90% seen only once; the top ten take approximately 5%. Specimen: peripheral blood. These receptors were taken from a man in his 70s with acute or convalescent COVID-19.

The genes are TRBV4-1 and TRBJ1-3, with 7 bases matching TRBD1. The J segment lost 3 bases and the V segment lost 0 bases, leaving 8 bases of the junction unmatched. The CDR3 is 17 residues long. Germline V gene data show CDR1 as MGHRA and CDR2 as YSYEKL. CDR3 protein: CASSQDREGAYGNTIYF. CDR3 in DNA: TGCGCCAGCAGCCAAGATAGAGAGGGGGCTTATGGAAACACCATATATTTT.

The chain employs TRBV2 and TRBJ2-3, with D possibly being TRBD1 (7 bases). The ends were cut back, 0 bases at V and 4 bases at J, with 11 bases in the middle. CDR1 is SNHLY and CDR2 is FYNNEI in the germline V gene. CDR3 size: 15 residues. CDR3: CASSEAAGGPDTQYF. The CDR3 nucleotides are TGTGCCAGCAGTGAAGCGGCAGGGGGGCCAGATACGCAGTATTTT.

As concerns this clone: An end of the junction does not agree with germline; a read error may underlie this. The V and J genes are TRBV6-1 and TRBJ1-4, with D maybe TRBD1 (5 bases). The CDR3 spans 12 residues. Germline V CDR1 and CDR2: MNHNS, SASEGT. CDR3 coding DNA: TGTGCCAGCAGTGATGAGGTCGGGGGTATACGTTTT. Translation gives CASSDEVGGIRF.

The chain is built from TRBV2 and TRBJ1-2; unclear D gene. V was trimmed by 7 bases and J by 2 bases, leaving 11 bases between them. The CDR3 has 13 amino acids. The germline CDR1 and CDR2 sequences are SNHLY and FYNNEI. CDR3 protein: CASKAGFNYGYTF. The DNA for the CDR3 is TGTGCCAGCAAGGCAGGTTTCAACTATGGCTACACCTTC.

Here the CDR3 DNA reads TGTGCCAGCAGTTCCACAGGGGTGGGGCTTGAAGCTTTCTTT. Translation: CASSSTGVGLEAFF. The chain employs TRBV6-2 or TRBV6-3 and TRBJ1-1; 7 nucleotides align to TRBD1. CDR1 and CDR2 from the germline V gene are MNHEY and SVGEGT. The CDR3 totals 14 residues. The J segment lost 7 bases and the V segment lost 4 bases, leaving 9 bases of the junction unmatched.

The chain recombines TRBV4-1 with TRBJ2-2; D is perhaps TRBD2 (5 bases). CDR1 MGHRA and CDR2 YSYEKL come from the germline V gene. V lost 2 bases to trimming and J lost 4 bases, with 14 bases between them. The CDR3 consists of 16 residues. CDR3 sequence (DNA): TGCGCCAGCAGCCAACACGAGAGGGAAATCACCGGGGAGCTGTTTTTT. Translation: CASSQHEREITGELFF.

This CDR3 is CASSTEPGQNYGYTF. In DNA form, the CDR3 reads TGTGCCAGCAGCACGGAACCCGGACAAAACTATGGCTACACCTTC. This chain connects TRBV7-3 to TRBJ1-2, with D possibly TRBD1 on 5 matching bases. CDR3 length equals 15 residues. Trimming stripped 5 bases from V and 2 bases from J, with 15 bases between. Germline CDR1 SGHTA, CDR2 FQGTGA. Supplemented by reference TRBV7-3 and TRBJ1-2, the full variable domain reads GAGVSQTPSNKVTEKGKYVELRCDPISGHTALYWYRQSLGQGPEFLIYFQGTGAADDSGLPNDRFFAVRPEGSVSTLKIQRTERGDSAVYLCASSTEPGQNYGYTFGSGTRLTVV.

J is TRBJ1-1 and V is TRBV7-9; TRBD1 might be the D (6 bases). This CDR3 has 14 residues. Looked up from germline, CDR1 is SEHNR and CDR2 is FQNEAQ (reference sequence). V lost 6 bases to trimming and J lost 1 base, with 12 bases between them. CDR3 nucleotide sequence: TGTGCCAGCAGATTACAGGGCGAGAACACTGAAGCTTTCTTT. Protein product: CASRLQGENTEAFF. Using reference TRBV7-9 and TRBJ1-1 for the parts outside the CDR3, the full variable domain is DTGVSQNPRHKITKRGQNVTFRCDPISEHNRLYWYRQTLGQGPEFLTYFQNEAQLEKSRLLSDRFSAERPKGSFSTLEIQRTEQGDSAMYLCASRLQGENTEAFFGQGTRLTVV.

The chain couples TRBV7-9 to TRBJ2-1; a weak D match, TRBD1 (5 bases). The CDR3 has 14 residues. Germline loops: CDR1 SEHNR, CDR2 FQNEAQ (reference sequence). Trimming took 1 base from V and 6 from J, leaving 10 bases between them. CDR3 amino acids: CASSLVGPGNEQFF. DNA of the CDR3: TGTGCCAGCAGCTTAGTGGGGCCCGGCAATGAGCAGTTCTTC. Looking up the rest from reference TRBV7-9 and TRBJ2-1 gives the full variable domain: DTGVSQNPRHKITKRGQNVTFRCDPISEHNRLYWYRQTLGQGPEFLTYFQNEAQLEKSRLLSDRFSAERPKGSFSTLEIQRTEQGDSAMYLCASSLVGPGNEQFFGPGTRLTVL.

The V and J genes are TRBV7-9 and TRBJ2-5; 8 bases line up with TRBD2. Germline loops: CDR1 SEHNR, CDR2 FQNEAQ (reference sequence). This CDR3 has 14 amino acids. Trimming removed 5 bases from V and 5 bases from J; junction bases left unmatched: 7. CDR3 protein: CASSNRGGNETQYF. CDR3 nucleotides: TGTGCCAGCAGCAACCGGGGGGGCAATGAGACCCAGTACTTC. Full variable domain (missing parts from reference TRBV7-9 and TRBJ2-5): DTGVSQNPRHKITKRGQNVTFRCDPISEHNRLYWYRQTLGQGPEFLTYFQNEAQLEKSRLLSDRFSAERPKGSFSTLEIQRTEQGDSAMYLCASSNRGGNETQYFGPGTRLLVL.

The chain has TRBV6-5 and TRBJ1-5; the match to TRBD1 covers 7 bases. This CDR3 is 14 amino acids long. V dropped 8 bases and J dropped 3; count of bases not matched to a gene: 7. Germline CDR1 MNHEY, CDR2 SVGAGI. The DNA of the CDR3 is TGTGCCAGCCGCGTGACAGGGAACAATCAGCCCCAGCATTTT. Its translation is CASRVTGNNQPQHF.

The V gene is TRBV4-1, the J gene TRBJ1-6; 10 bases are a match to TRBD1. Germline V gene data show CDR1 as MGHRA and CDR2 as YSYEKL. The CDR3 length is 16 residues. V shed 1 base, J shed 7 bases, and the junction held 4 bases outside the gene matches. The CDR3 bases are TGCGCCAGCAGCCAAGGAGGACAGGGGGGCAATTCACCCCTCCACTTT. This encodes CASSQGGQGGNSPLHF.

In its sample, this clone was seen once. The J gene is TRBJ2-3, the V gene TRBV2, with 15 bases identical to TRBD2. The germline CDR1 and CDR2 sequences are SNHLY and FYNNEI. The CDR3 spans 19 residues. Losses at the gene ends were 7 bases for V and 3 bases for J; bases not matched to a gene: 14. CDR3: CASMRTRTSGGAGTDTQYF. The CDR3 region has the DNA TGTGCCAGCATGCGTACCCGGACTAGCGGGGGGGCGGGGACAGATACGCAGTATTTT.

This chain joins TRBV4-2 and TRBJ1-1; no definite D call. V lost 4 bases and J 2 bases, leaving 8 bases between the germline ends. CDR1 is LGHNA, CDR2 YNFKEQ, per germline. This CDR3 is 13 amino acids long. CDR3 loop: CASSREPNTEAFF. The CDR3 coding sequence is TGTGCCAGCAGCCGTGAGCCCAACACTGAAGCTTTCTTT.

CDR3 sequence (DNA): TGTGCCAGCAGCTCGATCGGACAGGGTGACGAGACCCAGTACTTC. Its translation: CASSSIGQGDETQYF. The gene calls are TRBV5-4 and TRBJ2-5; 8 nucleotides align to TRBD1. Unmatched junction bases numbered 9, after V lost 3 bases and J lost 5 bases. The CDR3 covers 15 residues. Germline V gives CDR1 SGHNT, CDR2 YYREEE (reference sequence).

Concerning this clone itself: This CDR3 is also generated by other DNA sequences in the sample. The J gene is TRBJ1-6, the V gene TRBV5-4; D possibly corresponds to TRBD1 (6 bases). This CDR3 has 14 amino acids. Germline V lookup: CDR1 SGHNT, CDR2 YYREEE (reference sequence). Trimming cost V 0 bases and J 7 bases, with 8 bases left between them. The CDR3, as DNA: TGTGCCAGCAGCTTGGAACAGGGAAATTCACCCCTCCACTTT. Amino acids: CASSLEQGNSPLHF.

The chain couples TRBV4-2 to TRBJ2-1, with 14 positions matching TRBD2. Germline V gene data show CDR1 as LGHNA and CDR2 as YNFKEQ. This CDR3 is built from 16 residues. V was pared by 5 bases and J by 4 bases, with 4 bases of the junction left unmatched. CDR3 loop: CASSTGLAGVYNEQFF. CDR3 DNA sequence: TGTGCCAGCAGCACGGGACTAGCGGGGGTTTACAATGAGCAGTTCTTC.

In this sample, this clone turned up once. The chain has TRBV3-1 (or the pseudogene TRBV3-2) and TRBJ2-7; 8 bases agree with TRBD1. CDR1 is LGHDT, CDR2 YNNKEL, per germline (reference sequence). Trimming removed 2 bases from V and 6 bases from J; junction bases left unmatched: 6. The CDR3 runs to 14 residues. The CDR3 region is CASSQTDRAGEQYV. The CDR3 DNA sequence: TGTGCCAGCAGCCAAACGGACAGGGCGGGCGAGCAGTACGTC.

The V call is TRBV7-8, the J call TRBJ1-4, with 10 bases fitting TRBD1. The junction had 4 bases not matched to a gene; V was cut back by 4 bases and J by 8 bases. This CDR3 has 14 amino acids. The germline gives CDR1 SGHVS, CDR2 FQNEAQ. DNA of the CDR3: TGTGCCAGCAGCTCGTTGACAGGGGGCGAAAAACTGTTTTTT. It translates to CASSSLTGGEKLFF.

This chain connects TRBV7-8 to TRBJ1-2; TRBD1 aligns across 11 bases. V dropped 0 bases and J dropped 7; count of bases not matched to a gene: 7. Germline assignment: CDR1 SGHVS and CDR2 FQNEAQ. CDR3 length equals 16 residues. CDR3 coding DNA: TGTGCCAGCAGCTTAGCCGAGGCGGGGACAGGGGGTGGCTACACCTTC. Translating it yields CASSLAEAGTGGGYTF.

The V gene is TRBV7-8, the J gene TRBJ1-1; no reliable D call. Trimming cost V 0 bases and J 4 bases, with 15 bases left between them. CDR3 size: 16 residues. The germline V gene has CDR1 SGHVS and CDR2 FQNEAQ. The CDR3 bases are TGTGCCAGCAGCTTAGCCCGTCCGGGAATGAGCACTGAAGCTTTCTTT. The encoded protein is CASSLARPGMSTEAFF.

The chain recombines TRBV18 with TRBJ1-5, with TRBD1 matching over 7 bases. CDR1 and CDR2 (germline): KGHSH, LQKENI. Trimming took 4 bases from V and 5 from J; bases not matched to a gene: 5. The CDR3 is 14 residues long. CDR3 amino acids: CASSQRTGDQPQHF. The CDR3, as DNA: TGTGCCAGCTCACAGAGGACAGGCGATCAGCCCCAGCATTTT. Full variable domain (remainder filled in from reference TRBV18 and TRBJ1-5): NAGVMQNPRHLVRRRGQEARLRCSPMKGHSHVYWYRQLPEEGLKFMVYLQKENIIDESGMPKERFSAEFPKEGPSILRIQQVVRGDSAAYFCASSQRTGDQPQHFGDGTRLSIL.

The V call is TRBV6-1, the J call TRBJ2-7; 9 bases are a match to TRBD2. The J segment lost 1 base and the V segment lost 1 base, leaving 5 bases of the junction unmatched. CDR3 length equals 16 residues. Germline CDR1 and CDR2: MNHNS and SASEGT. Here the CDR3 DNA reads TGTGCCAGCAGTGAAGATGCGGGGGGGACTTCCTACGAGCAGTACTTC. Protein: CASSEDAGGTSYEQYF.